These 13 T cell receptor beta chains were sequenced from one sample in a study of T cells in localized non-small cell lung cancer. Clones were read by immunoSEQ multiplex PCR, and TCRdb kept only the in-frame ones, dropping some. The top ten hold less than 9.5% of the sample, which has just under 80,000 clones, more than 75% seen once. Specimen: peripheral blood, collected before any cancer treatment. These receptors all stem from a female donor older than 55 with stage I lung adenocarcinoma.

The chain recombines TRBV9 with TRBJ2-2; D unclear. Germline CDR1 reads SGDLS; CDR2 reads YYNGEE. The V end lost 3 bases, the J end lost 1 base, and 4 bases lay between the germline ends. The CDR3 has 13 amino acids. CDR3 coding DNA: TGTGCCAGCAGCGCGGAGAACACCGGGGAGCTGTTTTTT. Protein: CASSAENTGELFF.

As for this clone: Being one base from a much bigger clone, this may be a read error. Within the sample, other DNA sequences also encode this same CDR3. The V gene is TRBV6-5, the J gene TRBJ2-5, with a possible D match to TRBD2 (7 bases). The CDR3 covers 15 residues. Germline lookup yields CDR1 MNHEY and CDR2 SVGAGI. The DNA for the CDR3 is TGTGCCAGTAGTTATACACAGGGCGGGGGAGAGACCCAGTACTTC. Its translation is CASSYTQGGGETQYF.

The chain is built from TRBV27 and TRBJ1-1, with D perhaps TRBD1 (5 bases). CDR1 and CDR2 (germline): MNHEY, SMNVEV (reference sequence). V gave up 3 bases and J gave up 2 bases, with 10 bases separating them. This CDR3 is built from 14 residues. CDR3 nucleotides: TGTGCCAGCAGTTTGTGGGGCCAAAACACTGAAGCTTTCTTT. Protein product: CASSLWGQNTEAFF.

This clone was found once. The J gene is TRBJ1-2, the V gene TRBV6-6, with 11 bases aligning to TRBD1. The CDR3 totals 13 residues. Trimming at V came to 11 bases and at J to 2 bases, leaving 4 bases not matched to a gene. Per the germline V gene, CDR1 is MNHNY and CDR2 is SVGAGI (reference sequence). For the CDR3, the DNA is TGTGCCGGCGGGGACAGGGGGAACTATGGCTACACCTTC. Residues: CAGGDRGNYGYTF.

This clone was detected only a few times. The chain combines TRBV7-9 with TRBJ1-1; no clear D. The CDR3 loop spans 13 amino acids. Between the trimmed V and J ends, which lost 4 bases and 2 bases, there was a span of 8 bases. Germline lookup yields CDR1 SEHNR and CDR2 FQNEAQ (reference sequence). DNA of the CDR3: TGTGCCAGCAGCTCGACCGGTAACACTGAAGCTTTCTTT. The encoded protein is CASSSTGNTEAFF.

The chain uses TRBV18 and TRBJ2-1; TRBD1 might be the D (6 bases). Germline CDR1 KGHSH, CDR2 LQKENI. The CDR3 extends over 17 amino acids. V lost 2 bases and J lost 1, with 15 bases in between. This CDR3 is CASSPFRGQISYNEQFF. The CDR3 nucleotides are TGTGCCAGCTCACCATTCCGTGGACAGATTTCCTACAATGAGCAGTTCTTC.

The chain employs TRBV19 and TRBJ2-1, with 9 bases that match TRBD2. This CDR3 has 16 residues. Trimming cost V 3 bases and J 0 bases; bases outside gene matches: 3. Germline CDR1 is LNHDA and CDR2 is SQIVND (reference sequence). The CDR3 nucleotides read TGTGCCAGTAGTATGGCGGGGGGGAACTCCTACAATGAGCAGTTCTTC. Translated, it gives CASSMAGGNSYNEQFF.

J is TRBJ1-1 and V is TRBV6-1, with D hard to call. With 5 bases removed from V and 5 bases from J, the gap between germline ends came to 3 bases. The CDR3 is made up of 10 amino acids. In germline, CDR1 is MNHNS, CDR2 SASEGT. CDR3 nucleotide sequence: TGTGCCAGCAGTTCAACTGAAGCTTTCTTT. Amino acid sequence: CASSSTEAFF.

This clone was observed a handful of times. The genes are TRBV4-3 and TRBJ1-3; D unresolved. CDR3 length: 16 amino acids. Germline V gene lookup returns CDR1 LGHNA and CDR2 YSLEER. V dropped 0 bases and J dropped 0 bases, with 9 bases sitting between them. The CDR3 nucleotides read TGCGCCAGCAGCCAAGATCTTGGCTTCTCTGGAAACACCATATATTTT. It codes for CASSQDLGFSGNTIYF.

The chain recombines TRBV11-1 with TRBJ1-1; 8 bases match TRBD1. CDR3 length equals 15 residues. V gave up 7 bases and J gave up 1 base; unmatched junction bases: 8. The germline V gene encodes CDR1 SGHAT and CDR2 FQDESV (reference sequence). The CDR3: CASTSGTGWNTEAFF. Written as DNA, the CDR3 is TGTGCCAGCACCTCGGGGACAGGTTGGAACACTGAAGCTTTCTTT.

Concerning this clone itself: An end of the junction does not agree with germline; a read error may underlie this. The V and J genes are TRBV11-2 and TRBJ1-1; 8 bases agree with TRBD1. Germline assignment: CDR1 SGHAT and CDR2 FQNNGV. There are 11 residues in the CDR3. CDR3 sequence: CASSSRDRLYF. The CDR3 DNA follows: TGTGCCAGCAGCAGCCGGGACAGGCTGTATTTT.

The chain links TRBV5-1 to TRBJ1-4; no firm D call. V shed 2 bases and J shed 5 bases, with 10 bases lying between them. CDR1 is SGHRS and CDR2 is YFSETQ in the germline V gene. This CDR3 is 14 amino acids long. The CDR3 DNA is TGCGCCAGCAGCTTTGGGCCGGAGAATGAAAAACTGTTTTTT. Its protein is CASSFGPENEKLFF.

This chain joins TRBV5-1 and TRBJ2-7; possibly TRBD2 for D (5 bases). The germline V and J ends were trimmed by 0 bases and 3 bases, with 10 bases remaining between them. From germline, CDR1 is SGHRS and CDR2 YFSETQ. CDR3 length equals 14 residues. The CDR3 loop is CASSLGTSDYEQYF. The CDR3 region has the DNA TGCGCCAGCAGCTTGGGGACTTCCGACTACGAGCAGTACTTC.